This T cell receptor beta chain stems from a study of PD-1 blockade in classical Hodgkin lymphoma. Study conclusions and caveats: Nivolumab starters within 1 year of ASCT were excluded.

Time point denoted: cycle 4 day 1 (C4D1), after 6 weeks of nivolumab. Every patient had relapsed following autologous stem cell transplantation, and cohorts differed in brentuximab vedotin exposure. Sequencing was performed with immunoSEQ multiplex PCR; in TCRdb, only in-frame clones are kept and a portion is missing. Of around 65,000 clones in the sample, 70% to 90% were seen once. As regards this clone: Antigen unknown.

The CDR3 totals 15 residues. Trimming stripped 7 bases from V and 3 bases from J, with 13 bases between. Per germline, CDR1 MNHEY and CDR2 SMNVEV (reference sequence). This chain uses TRBV27 with TRBJ1-6; D is undetermined. This TCR derives from a human donor with classical Hodgkin lymphoma. Sequences were derived from peripheral blood mononuclear cells (PBMCs), sampled before the fourth cycle of nivolumab. The CDR3 nucleotides are TGTGCCAGCAAACGAGGGTTGCTCTATAATTCACCCCTCCACTTT. Translated: CASKRGLLYNSPLHF.